One sample yielded the 3 T cell receptor beta chains listed below, sequenced in a study of shared clonotypes between healthy human individuals. The repertoire was sequenced with immunoSEQ multiplex PCR; TCRdb's copy has only in-frame clones and lacks some. Altogether just over 2,000,000 clones are present, 95% being singletons, with the ten largest covering under 0.15%. Sequencing was carried out using naive CD4+ T cells sorted from blood. The subset here: CD45RA+ positively selected. The origin of the receptors is a man between 18 and 29 years old in good health.

The chain carries TRBV10-3 and TRBJ1-4; no firm D call. Trimming removed 10 bases from V and 0 bases from J, with 12 bases in between. CDR1 is ENHRY and CDR2 is SYGVKD in the germline V gene. The CDR3 contains 14 residues. The CDR3 DNA reads TGTGCCACCCATCCCGGAGCAACTAATGAAAAACTGTTTTTT. This translates into CATHPGATNEKLFF.

This chain joins TRBV18 and TRBJ1-2, with no clear D. The V gene's germline CDR1 is KGHSH and CDR2 LQKENI. This CDR3 region has 14 residues. V was shortened by 3 bases and J by 4 bases, with 12 bases between the two germline ends. The DNA for the CDR3 is TGTGCCAGCTCACCCCTGTCCGAGGGCTATGGCTACACCTTC. Translation: CASSPLSEGYGYTF.

This rearrangement joins TRBV30 to TRBJ2-3, with a possible D match to TRBD1 (6 bases). The V gene lost 2 bases and the J gene lost 0 bases, with 15 bases spanning the gap. This CDR3 is built from 16 residues. Germline V gives CDR1 GTSNPN, CDR2 SVGIG (reference sequence). CDR3 in amino acids: CAWSRPRTASTDTQYF. CDR3 DNA sequence: TGTGCCTGGAGTCGCCCCCGGACAGCCAGCACAGATACGCAGTATTTT.